Below are 19 T cell receptor beta chains sequenced from a single sample in a study of cytomegalovirus exposure and HLA in healthy donors. Primers for the PCR totalled 60 Vbeta and 13 Jbeta. Profiled with immunoSEQ multiplex PCR; TCRdb holds only in-frame clones, not every one. The data hold around 120,000 clones, with 70% to 85% observed a single time. Sequencing input: PBMCs. The receptors were sampled from a boy younger than 18 in good health and CMV-seronegative.

The chain recombines TRBV7-3 with TRBJ2-5; a weak D match, TRBD1 (5 bases). This CDR3 has 15 amino acids. V gave up 1 base and J gave up 5 bases, with 14 bases separating them. The germline V gene has CDR1 SGHTA and CDR2 FQGTGA. In DNA form, the CDR3 reads TGTGCCAGCAGCTTAATACGTGGCCCAGGGGAGACCCAGTACTTC. Translated, it gives CASSLIRGPGETQYF.

The rearrangement links TRBV5-8 to TRBJ1-1, with D tentatively TRBD1 (6 bases). The CDR3 is 13 amino acids. V lost 0 bases to trimming and J lost 14 bases, with 17 bases between them. Germline V gene data show CDR1 as SGHTS and CDR2 as YDEGEE. The CDR3 sequence: CASSLAGTGNNFF. The CDR3 nucleotides read TGTGCCAGCAGCTTGGCCGGAACAGGGAACAACTTCTTT.

The rearrangement uses TRBV19 and TRBJ1-1; 7 bases align to TRBD1. V was pared by 7 bases and J by 6 bases, with 11 bases of the junction left unmatched. The CDR3 covers 14 residues. Germline CDR1 LNHDA, CDR2 SQIVND (reference sequence). In DNA form, the CDR3 reads TGTGCCAGTACCACCGTCACAGGGGAGGCTGAAGCTTTCTTT. As protein: CASTTVTGEAEAFF.

The genes are TRBV29-1 and TRBJ1-2; 9 bases line up with TRBD1. The CDR3 runs 13 residues. The J segment lost 4 bases and the V segment lost 3 bases, leaving 3 bases of the junction unmatched. Germline V gene lookup returns CDR1 SQVTM and CDR2 ANQGSEA. CDR3 loop: CSVDPTGGYGYTF. CDR3 bases: TGCAGCGTTGACCCGACAGGGGGCTATGGCTACACCTTC.

The chain has TRBV5-6 and TRBJ2-7; TRBD1 is a possible D gene (5 bases). The V gene lost 4 bases and the J gene lost 5 bases, with 13 bases spanning the gap. The CDR3 contains 13 residues. Germline V CDR1 and CDR2: SGHDT, YYEEEE. As DNA, the CDR3 is TGTGCCAGCAGCCCCCGTGGGGCGGACGAGCAGTACTTC. Amino acid sequence: CASSPRGADEQYF.

The J gene is TRBJ2-3, the V gene TRBV7-3; 10 nucleotides align to TRBD2. V lost 5 bases to trimming and J lost 2 bases; unmatched junction nucleotides: 10. Germline-derived CDR1 and CDR2 are SGHTA and FQGTGA. CDR3 length: 17 residues. The CDR3 DNA is TGTGCCAGCAGCACAGCGGGAGGGCCTATGAACACAGATACGCAGTATTTT. Translating it yields CASSTAGGPMNTDTQYF.

The chain carries TRBV19 and TRBJ2-3, with D unclear. Looked up from germline, CDR1 is LNHDA and CDR2 is SQIVND (reference sequence). This CDR3 has 14 amino acids. The CDR3 DNA is TGTGCGAGGAACATGGGTCATGGCACAGATACGCAGTATTTT. This gives the protein CARNMGHGTDTQYF.

V usage is TRBV19 and J usage is TRBJ2-2; 10 positions agree with TRBD2. The J segment lost 6 bases and the V segment lost 6 bases, leaving 10 bases of the junction unmatched. The germline CDR1 and CDR2 sequences are LNHDA and SQIVND (reference sequence). This CDR3 comprises 16 residues. CDR3 in DNA: TGTGCCAGTAGCCCACTCGCTAGCGGGAGAGCCGGGGAGCTGTTTTTT. The encoded protein is CASSPLASGRAGELFF.

V usage is TRBV5-4 and J usage is TRBJ2-7, with TRBD1 as a possible D gene (5 bases). CDR1 is SGHNT, CDR2 YYREEE, per germline (reference sequence). The CDR3 extends over 14 amino acids. V was pared by 4 bases and J by 0 bases, with 11 bases between. This chain's CDR3 is CASSPDSSSYEQYF. As DNA, the CDR3 is TGTGCCAGCAGCCCCGACAGCAGCTCCTACGAGCAGTACTTC.

The rearrangement joins TRBV5-4 to TRBJ2-5; D is undetermined. Germline values: CDR1 SGHNT, CDR2 YYREEE (reference sequence). V shed 0 bases and J shed 4 bases, with 16 bases lying between them. The CDR3 extends over 16 amino acids. Here the CDR3 reads CASSLGGNRGPETQYF. CDR3 nucleotides: TGTGCCAGCAGCTTGGGCGGTAACCGTGGTCCAGAGACCCAGTACTTC.

The chain joins TRBV6-5 to TRBJ2-7; D uncertain. V dropped 6 bases and J dropped 4 bases, with 16 bases sitting between them. Germline V CDR1 and CDR2: MNHEY, SVGAGI. The length of the CDR3 is 14 residues. CDR3 nucleotides: TGTGCCAGCAGCTTGGCTGCGGCCGGTTACGAGCAGTACTTC. Translated: CASSLAAAGYEQYF.

The chain joins TRBV27 to TRBJ2-2; 10 bases fit TRBD1. CDR3 length: 17 residues. Trimming at V came to 5 bases and at J to 5 bases, leaving 11 bases not matched to a gene. CDR1 is MNHEY and CDR2 is SMNVEV in the germline V gene (reference sequence). The CDR3 sequence is CASSPRAGTGETGELFF. CDR3 sequence (DNA): TGTGCCAGCAGTCCGAGGGCCGGGACAGGGGAAACCGGGGAGCTGTTTTTT.

The rearrangement links TRBV6-7 to TRBJ2-4; perhaps TRBD1 as D (6 bases). TRBV6-7 is classed as an ORF, of uncertain function. Trimming stripped 5 bases from V and 6 bases from J, with 17 bases between. The CDR3 consists of 15 residues. The chain's CDR3 is CASSPGTTSTNIQYF. CDR3 DNA: TGTGCCAGCAGTCCCGGGACAACCTCAACAAACATTCAGTACTTC.

The V call is TRBV9, the J call TRBJ2-5, with 9 nucleotides matching TRBD2. The germline gives CDR1 SGDLS, CDR2 YYNGEE. The CDR3 spans 15 residues. Trimming at V came to 4 bases and at J to 5 bases, leaving 9 bases not matched to a gene. CDR3 bases: TGTGCCAGCAGCCCCCTAGCGGGATCGGGGGAGACCCAGTACTTC. It translates to CASSPLAGSGETQYF.

The V gene is TRBV4-3, the J gene TRBJ2-7; TRBD1 might be the D (5 bases). The CDR3 is made up of 15 amino acids. Germline CDR1 reads LGHNA; CDR2 reads YSLEER. V gave up 0 bases and J gave up 0 bases, with 9 bases separating them. In nucleotides, the CDR3 is TGCGCCAGCAGCCAAGATAGAGACAGCTCCTACGAGCAGTACTTC. This gives the protein CASSQDRDSSYEQYF.

The rearrangement uses TRBV6-1 and TRBJ2-1; 7 nucleotides agree with TRBD2. Trimming at V came to 6 bases and at J to 4 bases, leaving 6 bases not matched to a gene. The CDR3 sequence is 14 residues long. Germline lookup yields CDR1 MNHNS and CDR2 SASEGT. CDR3 in DNA: TGTGCCAGCAGGAAGCGGGAAGTATACAATGAGCAGTTCTTC. It specifies CASRKREVYNEQFF.

This clone was seen a single time. The chain employs TRBV5-1 and TRBJ2-7; 7 bases fit TRBD2. The CDR3 runs 16 residues. V shed 2 bases, J shed 0 bases, and the junction held 8 bases outside the gene matches. CDR1 and CDR2 from the germline V gene are SGHRS and YFSETQ. CDR3 region: CASSLRGSESSYEQYF. CDR3 nucleotide sequence: TGCGCCAGCAGCTTACGCGGGAGTGAGAGCTCCTACGAGCAGTACTTC.

The gene calls are TRBV4-1 and TRBJ2-5, with 8 bases aligning to TRBD1. This CDR3 has 13 amino acids. V lost 6 bases and J lost 7; bases outside the gene matches: 7. Germline CDR1 and CDR2: MGHRA and YSYEKL. The CDR3 reads CASRPTGDGTQYF. CDR3 coding DNA: TGCGCCAGCAGACCGACAGGGGACGGGACCCAGTACTTC.

The chain employs TRBV4-3 and TRBJ2-1, with 10 bases aligning to TRBD1. Trimming cost V 4 bases and J 10 bases; bases outside gene matches: 10. This CDR3 is 15 amino acids long. Germline assignment: CDR1 LGHNA and CDR2 YSLEER. This CDR3 reads CASSLRRQGAWEQFF. CDR3 bases: TGCGCCAGCAGCCTCCGAAGACAGGGGGCCTGGGAGCAGTTCTTC.